These 16 T cell receptor beta chains were sequenced from one sample in a study of a mutant IDH1 vaccine in newly diagnosed glioma. Time point described: week 47, end of study. Every single dose of the vaccine, 300 ug of mutant IDH1 20-mer peptide, came with topical imiquimod. The antigens of these receptors remain unknown. Libraries were prepared by immunoSEQ multiplex PCR; TCRdb keeps only in-frame clonotypes and omits some of them. The sample has some 42,000 clones; approximately 82% are singletons. This specimen was PBMCs, taken from a glioma patient whose treatment included an IDH1 peptide vaccine. The receptor source for this set is a man between 18 and 35 years old with glioma. Some clones in this sample may be carry-over from other donors' samples.

V is TRBV2 and J is TRBJ2-7; 8 nucleotides line up with TRBD2. The CDR3 consists of 15 residues. V lost 6 bases to trimming and J lost 3 bases; unmatched junction nucleotides: 10. Germline V gives CDR1 SNHLY, CDR2 FYNNEI. DNA for the CDR3: TGTGCCAGCAGGACTACTAGCGGTCGTGACTACGAGCAGTACTTC. Translating gives CASRTTSGRDYEQYF. Looking up the rest from reference TRBV2 and TRBJ2-7 gives the full variable domain: EPEVTQTPSHQVTQMGQEVILRCVPISNHLYFYWYRQILGQKVEFLVSFYNNEISEKSEIFDDQFSVERPDGSNFTLKIRSTKLEDSAMYFCASRTTSGRDYEQYFGPGTRLTVT.

J is TRBJ1-2 and V is TRBV19; 7 nucleotides match TRBD1. The CDR3 totals 16 residues. V lost 7 bases, J lost 1 base, and 12 bases stayed unmatched. Germline CDR1 LNHDA, CDR2 SQIVND (reference sequence). This chain's CDR3 is CASKRSGTESNYGYTF. CDR3 coding DNA: TGTGCCAGTAAAAGATCCGGGACAGAAAGTAACTATGGCTACACCTTC.

This clone was observed once. The genes are TRBV5-1 and TRBJ2-1; D could derive from TRBD1 or TRBD2 (6 bases each). Trimming removed 2 bases at V and 2 bases at J, with 11 bases between. CDR1 and CDR2 (germline): SGHRS, YFSETQ. The CDR3 is 15 residues long. The DNA for the CDR3 is TGCGCCAGCAGCTTAACTGGGGGGCCCTACAATGAGCAGTTCTTC. This codes for CASSLTGGPYNEQFF.

The chain is built from TRBV2 and TRBJ1-6; D unresolved. CDR3 length: 15 amino acids. Trimming shortened V by 6 bases and J by 7 bases, and 16 bases separated the two germline ends. Germline-derived CDR1 and CDR2 are SNHLY and FYNNEI. CDR3 in amino acids: CASRDTFGQNSPLHF. DNA for the CDR3: TGTGCCAGCAGGGATACCTTCGGTCAGAATTCACCCCTCCACTTT. Using reference TRBV2 and TRBJ1-6 for the parts outside the CDR3, the full variable domain is EPEVTQTPSHQVTQMGQEVILRCVPISNHLYFYWYRQILGQKVEFLVSFYNNEISEKSEIFDDQFSVERPDGSNFTLKIRSTKLEDSAMYFCASRDTFGQNSPLHFGNGTRLTVT.

The gene calls are TRBV30 and TRBJ2-3, with TRBD2 matching 10 bases. The CDR3 is 18 residues long. Germline V gives CDR1 GTSNPN, CDR2 SVGIG (reference sequence). The V gene end was trimmed by 5 bases and the J gene end by 0 bases; junction bases not matched to a gene: 14. Here the CDR3 DNA reads TGTGCCTGGGGATCCGTTTGGACTAGCGGAGGGAGCACAGATACGCAGTATTTT. Translating gives CAWGSVWTSGGSTDTQYF.

This chain uses TRBV5-1 with TRBJ1-1; D is unclear. The germline V and J ends were trimmed by 3 bases and 10 bases, with 16 bases remaining between them. The CDR3 consists of 13 residues. Per the germline V gene, CDR1 is SGHRS and CDR2 is YFSETQ. CDR3 coding DNA: TGCGCCAGCAGCTCCCGGACCGATTTTAGAGCTTTCTTT. It codes for CASSSRTDFRAFF.

This chain joins TRBV14 and TRBJ2-3; possibly TRBD1 or TRBD2 for D (5 bases each). Germline V gives CDR1 SGHDN, CDR2 FVKESK. This CDR3 has 17 amino acids. V gave up 4 bases and J gave up 6 bases, with 23 bases separating them. CDR3: CASSRRKFGDPRDTQYF. CDR3 in DNA: TGTGCCAGCAGCCGAAGGAAGTTCGGGGACCCCAGGGATACGCAGTATTTT.

The chain carries TRBV7-2 and TRBJ2-7, with unresolved D. Looked up from germline, CDR1 is SGHTA and CDR2 is FQGNSA. V was clipped by 5 bases and J by 2 bases, with 16 bases between them. The CDR3 is made up of 15 amino acids. The CDR3 DNA follows: TGTGCCAGCAGCCATGTCGAACGGCCAGCCTACGAGCAGTACTTC. It specifies CASSHVERPAYEQYF.

The V call is TRBV19, the J call TRBJ1-5; TRBD1 might be the D (6 bases). The germline V and J ends were trimmed by 4 bases and 1 base, with 14 bases remaining between them. Germline-derived CDR1 and CDR2 are LNHDA and SQIVND (reference sequence). This CDR3 region has 16 residues. For the CDR3, the DNA is TGTGCCAGTAGTACCTTCTTCACAGGGAGCAATCAGCCCCAGCATTTT. Translated: CASSTFFTGSNQPQHF.

The chain links TRBV5-1 to TRBJ1-5; possibly TRBD1 for D (5 bases). The CDR3 loop spans 14 amino acids. Per the germline V gene, CDR1 is SGHRS and CDR2 is YFSETQ. Trimming shortened V by 2 bases and J by 7 bases, and 13 bases separated the two germline ends. CDR3 loop: CASSFTGLGQPQHF. The CDR3 coding sequence is TGCGCCAGCAGCTTTACAGGCCTGGGGCAGCCCCAGCATTTT.

The gene calls are TRBV19 and TRBJ2-3; D may be TRBD1 (6 bases). The CDR3 totals 16 residues. Deletions cut 5 bases from V and 0 bases from J, with 15 bases between. Germline V gene data show CDR1 as LNHDA and CDR2 as SQIVND (reference sequence). The CDR3 coding sequence is TGTGCCAGTAGTCCACAAGGACAGCTTAGCACAGATACGCAGTATTTT. Its translation: CASSPQGQLSTDTQYF.

This clone was recorded once. The V gene is TRBV5-8, the J gene TRBJ1-2; D is unresolved. The germline gives CDR1 SGHTS, CDR2 YDEGEE. Trimming cost V 7 bases and J 2 bases, with 9 bases left between them. This CDR3 is 12 amino acids long. The DNA for the CDR3 is TGTGCCAGCGGCTACATCAACTATGGCTACACCTTC. Its protein product is CASGYINYGYTF. The whole variable domain, remainder taken from reference TRBV5-8 and TRBJ1-2, is EAGVTQSPTHLIKTRGQQATLRCSPISGHTSVYWYQQALGLGLQFLLWYDEGEERNRGNFPPRFSGRQFPNYSSELNVNALELEDSALYLCASGYINYGYTFGSGTRLTVV.

The gene calls are TRBV4-3 and TRBJ1-1; D is uncertain. Trimming left V 0 bases short and J 5 bases short, with 13 bases between. In germline, CDR1 is LGHNA, CDR2 YSLEER. This CDR3 has 15 residues. The CDR3 loop reads CASSQDPSPGTEAFF. The CDR3 bases are TGCGCCAGCAGCCAAGATCCATCTCCCGGTACTGAAGCTTTCTTT.

The rearrangement uses TRBV4-3 and TRBJ2-3, with D maybe TRBD1 (6 bases). Trimming shortened V by 4 bases and J by 2 bases, and 22 bases separated the two germline ends. Germline V gene lookup returns CDR1 LGHNA and CDR2 YSLEER. The CDR3 sequence is 18 residues long. The CDR3 sequence is CASSRTSAGVATTDTQYF. CDR3 coding DNA: TGCGCCAGCAGCCGAACATCAGCAGGGGTCGCGACCACAGATACGCAGTATTTT.

The V and J genes are TRBV11-2 and TRBJ1-1; D remains unclear. Looked up from germline, CDR1 is SGHAT and CDR2 is FQNNGV. Deletions cut 8 bases from V and 1 base from J, with 11 bases between. The CDR3 runs 13 residues. CDR3: CASAPGRNTEAFF. The CDR3 DNA sequence: TGTGCCAGCGCCCCCGGGAGGAACACTGAAGCTTTCTTT. Full variable domain (remainder filled in from reference TRBV11-2 and TRBJ1-1): EAGVAQSPRYKIIEKRQSVAFWCNPISGHATLYWYQQILGQGPKLLIQFQNNGVVDDSQLPKDRFSAERLKGVDSTLKIQPAKLEDSAVYLCASAPGRNTEAFFGQGTRLTVV.

This chain joins TRBV4-1 and TRBJ2-7; perhaps TRBD1 as D (5 bases). This CDR3 has 16 amino acids. Germline V gene data show CDR1 as MGHRA and CDR2 as YSYEKL. V shed 0 bases and J shed 0 bases, with 12 bases lying between them. The CDR3 loop reads CASSQDIRTSSYEQYF. For the CDR3, the DNA is TGCGCCAGCAGCCAAGATATACGGACAAGCTCCTACGAGCAGTACTTC.